The source of this T cell receptor (beta chain) is a study of T cell changes during pregnancy in multiple sclerosis. Repertoires were generated with immunoSEQ multiplex PCR, while TCRdb's copy carries only in-frame clones and drops some. The repertoire holds 45,000 to 55,000 clones, with approximately 88% as singletons. This CDR3 contains 15 residues. Trimming took 5 bases from V and 2 from J, leaving 13 bases between them. From germline, CDR1 is SEHNR and CDR2 FQNEAQ (reference sequence). The material sequenced was CD4+ T cells from peripheral blood mononuclear cells, taken in the second trimester of pregnancy. V and J are TRBV7-9 and TRBJ2-1, with TRBD2 as a possible D gene (6 bases). The sequence was obtained from a female donor with multiple sclerosis, enrolled in a pregnancy study. CDR3 sequence reads: CASSPAGGAYNEQFF. CDR3 in DNA: TGTGCCAGCAGCCCAGCCGGGGGAGCCTACAATGAGCAGTTCTTC.